One T cell receptor beta chain is described in this entry. Its cognate antigen is unknown. This entry belongs to a study of T cell repertoires in cytomegalovirus infection. Points from the study as a whole: Cumulated frequencies of public TCR beta families served to identify carriers of CMV plus the relevant HLA.

The CDR3 runs 13 residues. With 7 bases removed from V and 2 bases from J, the gap between germline ends came to 11 bases. Germline CDR1 SEHNR, CDR2 FQNEAQ (reference sequence). Each CDR3 protein is one row after TCRdb ran MiXCR on the reads. Among roughly 920,000 distinct CDR3 sequences listed, approximately 30% were seen once. V usage is TRBV7-9 and J usage is TRBJ1-1; the D gene is possibly TRBD1 (5 bases). Here the sequenced sample was cultured CD8+ T cells from PBMCs, taken from culture after CMV antigen stimulation. The TCR originated in a human donor in good health (CMV status not recorded). Some clones in this sample may be carry-over from other donors' samples. CDR3 in DNA: TGTGCCAGCATTGGACATGGCAACACTGAAGCTTTCTTT. It encodes CASIGHGNTEAFF.